The 29 T cell receptor beta chains presented below share a single source sample, sequenced in a study of shared clonotypes between healthy human individuals. CD8 cells regarded as naive lacked CD45RO, were positively chosen for CCR7, and omitted terminally differentiated effector memory CD45RA+ cells. The table came from immunoSEQ multiplex PCR; TCRdb's copy has only in-frame clones and leaves some out. The repertoire includes more than 600,000 clones, about 90% of them detected once, and 20% to 25% sits in the top ten. The sample was naive CD8+ T cells sorted from blood. The receptors come from a young man in good health.

The chain joins TRBV5-4 to TRBJ2-4; the D gene is possibly TRBD2 (7 bases). Per the germline V gene, CDR1 is SGHNT and CDR2 is YYREEE (reference sequence). This CDR3 region has 16 residues. Trimming pared 3 bases from V and 3 bases from J, leaving 16 bases between. The CDR3 DNA reads as TGTGCCAGCAGCTGGGGGGGCGACTTTGGCAAAAACATTCAGTACTTC. As protein: CASSWGGDFGKNIQYF.

This clone has a handful of counts. This rearrangement joins TRBV9 to TRBJ2-7, with D perhaps matching TRBD1 (6 bases). Trimming stripped 4 bases from V and 7 bases from J, with 21 bases between. The CDR3 has 15 residues. Per the germline V gene, CDR1 is SGDLS and CDR2 is YYNGEE. In DNA form, the CDR3 reads TGTGCCAGCAGCCTAACGGACGACAGGAAAAGGGAGCAGTACTTC. Its translation is CASSLTDDRKREQYF. Full variable domain (rest looked up from reference TRBV9 and TRBJ2-7): DSGVTQTPKHLITATGQRVTLRCSPRSGDLSVYWYQQSLDQGLQFLIQYYNGEERAKGNILERFSAQQFPDLHSELNLSSLELGDSALYFCASSLTDDRKREQYFGPGTRLTVT.

The CDR3 coding sequence is TGCGCCAGCAGCTGGACAGGGGGCAGTCAGCCCCAGCATTTT. As protein: CASSWTGGSQPQHF. This rearrangement joins TRBV5-1 to TRBJ1-5, with 11 bases that match TRBD1. The CDR3 loop spans 14 amino acids. Germline V lookup: CDR1 SGHRS, CDR2 YFSETQ. The V gene end was trimmed by 3 bases and the J gene end by 6 bases; junction bases not matched to a gene: 2.

This clone was recorded only once. The J gene is TRBJ2-7, the V gene TRBV23-1; possibly TRBD1 for D (6 bases). TRBV23-1 is labeled an ORF, and its function is uncertain. The CDR3 has 16 residues. V was clipped by 0 bases and J by 0 bases, with 12 bases between them. Here the CDR3 reads CASSQSDSESSYEQYF. CDR3 sequence (DNA): TGCGCCAGCAGTCAATCGGACAGCGAAAGCTCCTACGAGCAGTACTTC.

The CDR3 loop reads CSVGLPERGETQYF. CDR3 DNA: TGCAGCGTTGGGCTCCCGGAGCGGGGAGAGACCCAGTACTTC. The chain is built from TRBV29-1 and TRBJ2-5; 7 bases align to TRBD2. The CDR3 contains 14 residues. V shed 4 bases and J 4 bases; nucleotides not matched to a gene: 9. CDR1 is SQVTM and CDR2 is ANQGSEA in the germline V gene.

On this clone: Other DNA sequences in this sample translate to the same CDR3. The chain is built from TRBV6-5 and TRBJ2-7; tentatively, D is TRBD1 (5 bases). CDR3 size: 11 residues. V gave up 5 bases and J gave up 4 bases, with 6 bases separating them. Per the germline V gene, CDR1 is MNHEY and CDR2 is SVGAGI. Here the CDR3 DNA reads TGTGCCAGCAGTACAGGATACGAGCAGTACTTC. This gives the protein CASSTGYEQYF.

The CDR3 DNA reads as TGTGCCAGCAGCTTACTGTCCTCAAACGAGCAGTACTTC. It yields the protein CASSLLSSNEQYF. The gene calls are TRBV7-2 and TRBJ2-7, with D uncertain. The ends were cut back, 2 bases at V and 5 bases at J, with 10 bases in the middle. CDR1 and CDR2 from the germline V gene are SGHTA and FQGNSA. The CDR3 totals 13 residues.

V usage is TRBV15 and J usage is TRBJ2-1; D is possibly TRBD1 (5 bases). The CDR3 runs to 13 residues. The germline V gene encodes CDR1 LNHNV and CDR2 YYDKDF (reference sequence). Trimming took off 6 bases at V and 4 bases at J, with 10 bases between the two ends. CDR3 nucleotide sequence: TGTGCCACCAGAGCAGGGATGTACAATGAGCAGTTCTTC. Protein product: CATRAGMYNEQFF.

The chain has TRBV4-1 and TRBJ2-7, with D unclear. The CDR3 spans 12 residues. V was shortened by 1 base and J by 7 bases, with 8 bases between the two germline ends. The germline CDR1 and CDR2 sequences are MGHRA and YSYEKL. DNA of the CDR3: TGCGCCAGCAGCCAAGGGCTAGGGGAGCAGTACTTC. Its protein is CASSQGLGEQYF.

The J gene is TRBJ2-5, the V gene TRBV7-9; D remains ambiguous. The CDR3 loop spans 14 amino acids. V was pared by 5 bases and J by 0 bases, with 10 bases between. Looked up from germline, CDR1 is SEHNR and CDR2 is FQNEAQ (reference sequence). Here the CDR3 reads CASSGPQNQETQYF. DNA of the CDR3: TGTGCCAGCAGCGGACCACAGAACCAAGAGACCCAGTACTTC.

The chain joins TRBV10-3 to TRBJ2-3; TRBD2 agrees at 10 bases. Trimming at V came to 10 bases and at J to 3 bases, leaving 22 bases not matched to a gene. Per germline, CDR1 ENHRY and CDR2 SYGVKD. The CDR3 is made up of 19 amino acids. The CDR3 reads CATHGFRLAGETGTDTQYF. Here the CDR3 DNA reads TGTGCCACCCACGGGTTCCGGCTAGCGGGGGAGACGGGGACAGATACGCAGTATTTT.

The rearrangement uses TRBV5-1 and TRBJ2-3, with TRBD2 matching over 10 bases. The germline CDR1 and CDR2 sequences are SGHRS and YFSETQ. This CDR3 region has 13 residues. J gave up 15 bases and V 3 bases, and 10 bases lay outside the gene matches. CDR3 in amino acids: CASSWTSGAEKYF. The DNA for the CDR3 is TGCGCCAGCAGCTGGACTAGCGGAGCTGAGAAATATTTT. The full variable domain, with the rest looked up from reference TRBV5-1 and TRBJ2-3, is KAGVTQTPRYLIKTRGQQVTLSCSPISGHRSVSWYQQTPGQGLQFLFEYFSETQRNKGNFPGRFSGRQFSNSRSEMNVSTLELGDSALYLCASSWTSGAEKYFGPGTRLTVL.

The rearrangement joins TRBV7-8 to TRBJ2-2, with 14 nucleotides matching TRBD2. With V trimmed by 3 bases and J by 5 bases, 5 bases remained unmatched. CDR3 size: 17 residues. Per the germline V gene, CDR1 is SGHVS and CDR2 is FQNEAQ. The CDR3 coding sequence is TGTGCCAGCAGCTTGGGACTAGCGGGAGATGGGACCGGGGAGCTGTTTTTT. Its translation is CASSLGLAGDGTGELFF.

On this clone: The same CDR3 can be traced to other DNA sequences in this sample. The chain has TRBV7-9 and TRBJ2-3, with D uncertain. V dropped 2 bases and J dropped 3 bases, with 3 bases sitting between them. This CDR3 is built from 12 residues. The germline V gene has CDR1 SEHNR and CDR2 FQNEAQ (reference sequence). DNA of the CDR3: TGTGCCAGCAGCTTATTAACAGATACGCAGTATTTT. Its protein product is CASSLLTDTQYF.

This chain connects TRBV11-3 to TRBJ1-1; maybe TRBD1 (5 bases). V was clipped by 1 base and J by 4 bases, with 10 bases between them. The CDR3 spans 14 residues. The V gene's germline CDR1 is SGHNT and CDR2 YENEEA. CDR3 bases: TGTGCCAGCAGCTTAGGTGGGGGATCCACTGAAGCTTTCTTT. Protein sequence: CASSLGGGSTEAFF.

This chain uses TRBV20-1 with TRBJ2-7; D call uncertain. Germline V lookup: CDR1 DFQATT, CDR2 SNEGSKA (reference sequence). Trimming took off 5 bases at V and 2 bases at J, with 7 bases between the two ends. This CDR3 spans 11 amino acids. The CDR3 is CSAEFTYEQYF. CDR3 sequence (DNA): TGCAGTGCTGAGTTCACCTACGAGCAGTACTTC.

V usage is TRBV4-1 and J usage is TRBJ1-1; maybe TRBD1 (5 bases). CDR3 size: 15 residues. Germline assignment: CDR1 MGHRA and CDR2 YSYEKL. V lost 3 bases to trimming and J lost 4 bases, with 15 bases between them. The CDR3 nucleotides read TGCGCCAGCAGCCAGATACAGGCGGGGAGCACTGAAGCTTTCTTT. Translated: CASSQIQAGSTEAFF.

The chain carries TRBV2 and TRBJ2-1, with TRBD2 matching over 9 bases. Trimming cost V 0 bases and J 7 bases; bases outside gene matches: 10. There are 17 residues in the CDR3. The germline gives CDR1 SNHLY, CDR2 FYNNEI. The CDR3, as DNA: TGTGCCAGCAGTGAAGCATCGATAGCGGGAGTTCGAAATGAGCAGTTCTTC. Translating it yields CASSEASIAGVRNEQFF.

This clone was seen a handful of times. V usage is TRBV28 and J usage is TRBJ2-7; maybe TRBD1 (6 bases). The germline V gene encodes CDR1 MDHEN and CDR2 SYDVKM. Trimming cost V 7 bases and J 2 bases, with 9 bases left between them. This CDR3 has 12 residues. CDR3 coding DNA: TGTGCCAGCACCGGGACAACCTACGAGCAGTACTTC. It codes for CASTGTTYEQYF.

This sequence joins TRBV11-2 and TRBJ1-2; weak D call: TRBD1 (5 bases). CDR1 is SGHAT and CDR2 is FQNNGV in the germline V gene. This CDR3 comprises 14 residues. V was trimmed by 2 bases and J by 3 bases, leaving 10 bases between them. The CDR3 here is CASSLSRRDYGYTF. CDR3 in DNA: TGTGCCAGCAGCTTATCCCGCAGGGACTATGGCTACACCTTC.

J is TRBJ1-5 and V is TRBV4-1; D may be TRBD1 (5 bases). Germline CDR1 is MGHRA and CDR2 is YSYEKL. The CDR3 runs 15 residues. The V and J ends lost 1 base and 1 base respectively, with 8 bases between them. The CDR3 loop is CASSQVWGSNQPQHF. CDR3 bases: TGCGCCAGCAGCCAAGTCTGGGGGAGCAATCAGCCCCAGCATTTT.

The rearrangement uses TRBV4-1 and TRBJ2-4; D gene uncertain. CDR3 length equals 13 residues. V lost 6 bases and J 3 bases, leaving 9 bases between the germline ends. Per germline, CDR1 MGHRA and CDR2 YSYEKL. This CDR3 is CASSRVGKNIQYF. The CDR3 bases are TGCGCCAGCAGTCGGGTGGGCAAAAACATTCAGTACTTC.

The chain is built from TRBV7-2 and TRBJ2-1; 12 nucleotides match TRBD2. CDR3 length: 16 residues. The J segment lost 3 bases and the V segment lost 8 bases, leaving 8 bases of the junction unmatched. Germline assignment: CDR1 SGHTA and CDR2 FQGNSA. DNA for the CDR3: TGTGCCAGCCTTCGGACTAGCGGGGAACGCTACAATGAGCAGTTCTTC. Amino acids: CASLRTSGERYNEQFF.

This sequence joins TRBV29-1 and TRBJ2-5; D possibly corresponds to TRBD1 (5 bases). The germline V gene encodes CDR1 SQVTM and CDR2 ANQGSEA. CDR3 length: 13 residues. V lost 6 bases and J lost 5, with 16 bases in between. The CDR3 coding sequence is TGCAGCGTAGAATTGCAGGGCTGGGAGACCCAGTACTTC. Protein: CSVELQGWETQYF.

The V call is TRBV28, the J call TRBJ2-7, with D possibly matching TRBD1 (6 bases). V lost 7 bases and J lost 3, with 19 bases in between. Per germline, CDR1 MDHEN and CDR2 SYDVKM. The CDR3 is made up of 15 amino acids. CDR3 region: CASTTNGQLSYEQYF. CDR3 in DNA: TGTGCCAGCACCACTAACGGACAGTTGAGCTACGAGCAGTACTTC. Full variable domain (remainder filled in from reference TRBV28 and TRBJ2-7): DVKVTQSSRYLVKRTGEKVFLECVQDMDHENMFWYRQDPGLGLRLIYFSYDVKMKEKGDIPEGYSVSREKKERFSLILESASTNQTSMYLCASTTNGQLSYEQYFGPGTRLTVT.

The rearrangement uses TRBV6-5 and TRBJ1-5; D possibly corresponds to TRBD1 (5 bases). CDR3 length equals 13 residues. The germline CDR1 and CDR2 sequences are MNHEY and SVGAGI. V lost 2 bases and J lost 6, with 8 bases in between. DNA for the CDR3: TGTGCCAGCAGTTACGCTCAGGGTCAGCCCCAGCATTTT. Translating gives CASSYAQGQPQHF.

The chain joins TRBV29-1 to TRBJ2-3; TRBD2 matches 10 bases. V trimming: 2 bases; J trimming: 2 bases; junction bases outside the gene matches: 13. The CDR3 is made up of 18 amino acids. From germline, CDR1 is SQVTM and CDR2 ANQGSEA. The CDR3 here is CSVESGVWSGRATDTQYF. CDR3 DNA: TGCAGCGTTGAATCGGGGGTTTGGAGCGGGAGGGCCACAGATACGCAGTATTTT.

V gene TRBV6-5 combines with J gene TRBJ2-7; D is possibly TRBD1 or TRBD2 (6 bases each). The CDR3 is made up of 15 amino acids. Germline V gene lookup returns CDR1 MNHEY and CDR2 SVGAGI. The V gene lost 3 bases and the J gene lost 2 bases, with 14 bases spanning the gap. The CDR3 DNA sequence: TGTGCCAGCAGTTATAAGGGGGGCACCCCCTACGAGCAGTACTTC. As protein: CASSYKGGTPYEQYF.

CDR3 region: CASSLAGGDTDTQYF. In DNA form, the CDR3 reads TGTGCCAGCAGCTTAGCGGGAGGGGACACAGATACGCAGTATTTT. The chain uses TRBV27 and TRBJ2-3; 11 bases match TRBD2. Germline lookup yields CDR1 MNHEY and CDR2 SMNVEV (reference sequence). V shed 6 bases, J shed 2 bases, and the junction held 4 bases outside the gene matches. The CDR3 has 15 residues.